This record concerns one T cell receptor (beta chain) sequence. V gave up 0 bases and J gave up 3 bases; unmatched junction bases: 5. The CDR3 has 16 residues. Germline CDR1 reads KGHSH; CDR2 reads LQKENI. Assay: immunoSEQ multiplex PCR; the TCRdb copy retains only in-frame clones and omits some. The sample lists some 130,000 clones, roughly 69% occurring once. The data were obtained in a study of blood T cell repertoires in COVID-19. The clonotype comes from a woman aged 70-85 years with acute or convalescent COVID-19. The chain joins TRBV18 to TRBJ1-1; 9 nucleotides align to TRBD1. The sequencing input was peripheral blood. Here the CDR3 DNA reads TGTGCCAGCTCACCACCCTTCACAGGGGGCCACACTGAAGCTTTCTTT. Translation gives CASSPPFTGGHTEAFF.